The 10 T cell receptor beta chains below all came from one sample that was sequenced in a study of early T cells in non-severe SARS-CoV-2 infection. TCRdb analysed the 5' RACE reads with MiXCR anew, one entry per CDR3 protein. The table shows 45,000 to 75,000 distinct CDR3 sequences, with 5.6% occurring only once. The sequenced sample consisted of whole blood. Source of these receptors: an adult who was a healthcare worker with PCR-confirmed SARS-CoV-2 infection or an uninfected control (not recorded which).

This clonotype was seen ten or more times. This chain joins TRBV10-3 and TRBJ1-1, with D unresolved. Between the trimmed V and J ends, which lost 3 bases and 6 bases, there was a span of 11 bases. Germline V CDR1 and CDR2: ENHRY, SYGVKD. The CDR3 totals 13 residues. CDR3 DNA sequence: TGTGCCATCAGTGACTTCAGAGGAGCTGAAGCTTTCTTT. Translating it yields CAISDFRGAEAFF.

This clonotype was seen a handful of times. The J gene is TRBJ2-3, the V gene TRBV5-1, with TRBD1 matching over 7 bases. CDR1 and CDR2 from the germline V gene are SGHRS and YFSETQ. Trimming cost V 2 bases and J 0 bases; bases outside gene matches: 3. This CDR3 is built from 15 residues. This chain's CDR3 is CASSLGTVSTDTQYF. The CDR3 DNA reads as TGCGCCAGCAGCTTAGGGACAGTAAGCACAGATACGCAGTATTTT.

This clonotype was found a few times. CDR3 loop: CSVAGRTSIYEQYF. CDR3 nucleotide sequence: TGCAGCGTTGCCGGCCGGACTAGCATCTACGAGCAGTACTTC. The J gene is TRBJ2-7, the V gene TRBV29-1, with 8 bases aligning to TRBD2. CDR1 is SQVTM and CDR2 is ANQGSEA in the germline V gene. The CDR3 consists of 14 residues. The V gene end was trimmed by 4 bases and the J gene end by 3 bases; junction bases not matched to a gene: 8.

This clonotype showed up many times. The chain is built from TRBV5-5 and TRBJ1-2; D call uncertain. In germline, CDR1 is SGHKS, CDR2 YYEKEE (reference sequence). V was pared by 0 bases and J by 9 bases, with 6 bases between. The CDR3 length is 11 residues. CDR3 sequence: CASSLGLSYTF. DNA of the CDR3: TGTGCCAGCAGCTTGGGTCTCAGCTACACCTTC.

There are many counts of this clonotype. CDR3 sequence (DNA): TGTGCCATCAGTGAGTCCAGGGCGGGGAGCGAGCAGTACTTC. It specifies CAISESRAGSEQYF. J is TRBJ2-7 and V is TRBV10-3, with D possibly being TRBD2 (6 bases). This CDR3 contains 14 residues. Trimming cost V 0 bases and J 6 bases, with 12 bases left between them. Looked up from germline, CDR1 is ENHRY and CDR2 is SYGVKD.

The chain has TRBV27 and TRBJ1-3; unclear D gene. Trimming took 6 bases from V and 0 from J, leaving 3 bases between them. Per germline, CDR1 MNHEY and CDR2 SMNVEV (reference sequence). The CDR3 spans 12 residues. CDR3 sequence: CASRGSGNTIYF. The CDR3 coding sequence is TGTGCCAGCAGGGGCTCTGGAAACACCATATATTTT.

This clonotype has just a few counts. The rearrangement joins TRBV12-3 or TRBV12-4 to TRBJ1-2, with TRBD1 matching over 9 bases. The CDR3 extends over 14 amino acids. V lost 5 bases, J lost 5 bases, and 6 bases stayed unmatched. CDR3 residues: CASSGTGTGYGYTF. In nucleotides, the CDR3 is TGTGCCAGCAGTGGGACAGGGACGGGTTATGGCTACACCTTC.

This clonotype has at least ten counts. The chain couples TRBV7-2 to TRBJ1-5; D gene unclear. The V end lost 6 bases, the J end lost 4 bases, and 7 bases lay between the germline ends. Per germline, CDR1 SGHTA and CDR2 FQGNSA. This CDR3 is 12 amino acids long. This CDR3 reads CASRSGNQPQHF. In DNA form, the CDR3 reads TGTGCCAGCAGATCGGGAAATCAGCCCCAGCATTTT.

The chain combines TRBV28 with TRBJ1-4; 11 bases are a match to TRBD1. The CDR3 has 14 amino acids. Germline V lookup: CDR1 MDHEN, CDR2 SYDVKM. V shed 3 bases, J shed 7 bases, and the junction held 1 base outside the gene matches. CDR3 protein: CASSLDRGREKLFF. The CDR3 coding sequence is TGTGCCAGCAGTTTGGACAGGGGGCGTGAAAAACTGTTTTTT.

The chain combines TRBV28 with TRBJ1-2; 7 bases line up with TRBD1. CDR1 and CDR2 from the germline V gene are MDHEN and SYDVKM. This CDR3 region has 12 residues. J lost 8 bases, V lost 10 bases, and 10 bases had no gene match. The CDR3 loop is CAIEGAGRGYTF. As DNA, the CDR3 is TGTGCCATCGAGGGGGCAGGGCGCGGCTACACCTTC.